This T cell receptor (beta chain) was sequenced in a study of cytomegalovirus exposure and HLA in healthy donors. The primer mix had 60 Vbeta and 13 Jbeta primers. The data were produced by immunoSEQ multiplex PCR, yet TCRdb's version contains in-frame clones alone and is incomplete. The sample includes roughly 200,000 clones, roughly 78% seen only once; the top ten take about 0.72%. The CDR3 is 14 residues long. Looked up from germline, CDR1 is SGHNT and CDR2 is YYREEE (reference sequence). V shed 4 bases, J shed 3 bases, and the junction held 2 bases outside the gene matches. Regarding donors, all were healthy bone marrow donors. Regarding the study as a whole: The authors judged a highly shared variant cluster likely a sequencing artifact. 87-base-pair reads could not separate some V segments, including TRBV6-2 and TRBV6-3. Versus the approximately 700-donor mean, an Asian-associated ancestry cluster reportedly showed fewer N-insertions in a later analysis.

On this clone itself: The antigen is undetermined.

The V call is TRBV5-4, the J call TRBJ1-1; 11 nucleotides match TRBD1. The sample consisted of PBMCs. The source is a woman aged 40 to 55 in good health and CMV-seronegative. Here the CDR3 DNA reads TGTGCCAGCAGCCTGGACAGGGGGCACACTGAAGCTTTCTTT. Translated: CASSLDRGHTEAFF.